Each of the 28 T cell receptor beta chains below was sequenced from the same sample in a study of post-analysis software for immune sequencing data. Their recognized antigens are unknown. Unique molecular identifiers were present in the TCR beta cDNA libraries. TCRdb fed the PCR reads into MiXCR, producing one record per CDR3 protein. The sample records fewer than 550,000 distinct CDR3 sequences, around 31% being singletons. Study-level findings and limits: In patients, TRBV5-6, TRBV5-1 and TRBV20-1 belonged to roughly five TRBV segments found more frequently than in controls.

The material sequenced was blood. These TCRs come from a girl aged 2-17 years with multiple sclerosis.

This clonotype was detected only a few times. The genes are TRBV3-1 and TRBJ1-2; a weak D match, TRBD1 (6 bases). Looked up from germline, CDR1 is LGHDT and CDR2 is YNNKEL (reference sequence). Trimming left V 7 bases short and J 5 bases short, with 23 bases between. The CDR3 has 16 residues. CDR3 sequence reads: CASTPPGTGRGYGYTF. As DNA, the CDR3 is TGTGCCAGCACCCCACCGGGCACAGGGAGGGGGTATGGCTACACCTTC.

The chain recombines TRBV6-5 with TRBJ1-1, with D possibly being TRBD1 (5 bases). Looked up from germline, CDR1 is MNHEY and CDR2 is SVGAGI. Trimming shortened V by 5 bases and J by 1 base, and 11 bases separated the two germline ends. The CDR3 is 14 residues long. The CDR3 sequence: CASSRGTPNTEAFF. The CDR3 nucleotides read TGTGCCAGCAGTCGGGGGACTCCGAACACTGAAGCTTTCTTT.

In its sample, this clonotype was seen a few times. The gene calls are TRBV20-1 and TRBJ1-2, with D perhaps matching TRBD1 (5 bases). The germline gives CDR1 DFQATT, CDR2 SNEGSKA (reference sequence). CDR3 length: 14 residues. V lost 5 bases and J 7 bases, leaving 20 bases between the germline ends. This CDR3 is CSAQLSGTVRGYTF. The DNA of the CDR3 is TGCAGTGCTCAATTATCCGGGACCGTGCGTGGCTACACCTTC.

The chain's CDR3 is CASGLGQGGRYTF. CDR3 DNA sequence: TGTGCTAGTGGCCTGGGACAGGGAGGACGCTACACCTTC. This rearrangement joins TRBV12-5 to TRBJ1-2; 9 nucleotides match TRBD1. V lost 6 bases and J lost 9; bases outside the gene matches: 8. CDR3 length: 13 residues. Per germline, CDR1 LGHNT and CDR2 FRNRAP.

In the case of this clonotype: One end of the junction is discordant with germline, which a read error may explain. Here the CDR3 reads CAINRASGGGTDAQYF. CDR3 sequence (DNA): TGTGCCATCAACAGGGCTAGCGGGGGAGGCACAGATGCGCAGTATTTT. This chain uses TRBV10-3 with TRBJ2-3; 10 positions agree with TRBD2. Per the germline V gene, CDR1 is ENHRY and CDR2 is SYGVKD. The length of the CDR3 is 16 residues.

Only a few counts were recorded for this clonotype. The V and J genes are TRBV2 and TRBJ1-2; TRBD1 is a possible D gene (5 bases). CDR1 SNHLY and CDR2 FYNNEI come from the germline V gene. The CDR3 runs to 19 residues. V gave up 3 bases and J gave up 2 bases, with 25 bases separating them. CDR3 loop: CASSDTLTGGGGQNYGYTF. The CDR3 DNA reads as TGTGCCAGCAGTGACACTCTAACCGGGGGTGGAGGCCAGAACTATGGCTACACCTTC.

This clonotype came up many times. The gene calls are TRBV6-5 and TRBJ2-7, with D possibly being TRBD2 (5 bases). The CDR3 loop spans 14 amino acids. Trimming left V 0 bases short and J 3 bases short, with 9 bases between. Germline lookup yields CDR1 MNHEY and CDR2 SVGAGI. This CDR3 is CASSYSRVGYEQYF. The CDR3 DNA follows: TGTGCCAGCAGTTACTCGAGGGTCGGCTACGAGCAGTACTTC.

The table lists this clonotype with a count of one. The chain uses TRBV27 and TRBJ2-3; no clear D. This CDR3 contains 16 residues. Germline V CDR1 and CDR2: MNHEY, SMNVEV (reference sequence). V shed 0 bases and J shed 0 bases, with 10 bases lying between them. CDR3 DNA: TGTGCCAGCAGTTTATCTTTCGGAAGCAGCACAGATACGCAGTATTTT. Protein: CASSLSFGSSTDTQYF.

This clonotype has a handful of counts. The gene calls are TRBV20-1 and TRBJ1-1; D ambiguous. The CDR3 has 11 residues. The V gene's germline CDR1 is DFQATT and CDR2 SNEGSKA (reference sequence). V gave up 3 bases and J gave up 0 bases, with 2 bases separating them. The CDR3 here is CSASLNTEAFF. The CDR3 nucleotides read TGCAGTGCTAGTCTGAACACTGAAGCTTTCTTT.

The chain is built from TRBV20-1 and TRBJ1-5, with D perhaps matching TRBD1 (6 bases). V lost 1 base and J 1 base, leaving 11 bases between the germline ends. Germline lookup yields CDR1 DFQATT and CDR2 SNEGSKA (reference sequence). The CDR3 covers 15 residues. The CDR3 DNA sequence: TGCAGTGCTAGAGGGGGGGCCAGGAGCAATCAGCCCCAGCATTTT. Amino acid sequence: CSARGGARSNQPQHF.

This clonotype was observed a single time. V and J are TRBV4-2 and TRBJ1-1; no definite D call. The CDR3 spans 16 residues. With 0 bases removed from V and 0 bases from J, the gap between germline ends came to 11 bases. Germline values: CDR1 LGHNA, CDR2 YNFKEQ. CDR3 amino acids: CASSQEVRGVNTEAFF. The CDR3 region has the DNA TGTGCCAGCAGCCAAGAAGTAAGAGGAGTGAACACTGAAGCTTTCTTT.

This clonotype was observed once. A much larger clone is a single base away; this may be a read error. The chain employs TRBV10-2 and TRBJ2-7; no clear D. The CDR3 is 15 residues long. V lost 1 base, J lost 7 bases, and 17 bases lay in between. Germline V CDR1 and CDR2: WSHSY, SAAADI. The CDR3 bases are TGCGCCAGCAGTGAGTGGGTAACGTCCTACGTGGAGCAGTACTTC. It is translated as CASSEWVTSYVEQYF.

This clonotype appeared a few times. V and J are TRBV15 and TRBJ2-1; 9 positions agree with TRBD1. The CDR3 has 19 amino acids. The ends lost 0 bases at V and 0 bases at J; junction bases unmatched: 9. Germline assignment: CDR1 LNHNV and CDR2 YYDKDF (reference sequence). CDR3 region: CATSREVGDRDSSYNEQFF. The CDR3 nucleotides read TGTGCCACCAGCAGAGAGGTGGGGGACAGGGATAGCTCCTACAATGAGCAGTTCTTC.

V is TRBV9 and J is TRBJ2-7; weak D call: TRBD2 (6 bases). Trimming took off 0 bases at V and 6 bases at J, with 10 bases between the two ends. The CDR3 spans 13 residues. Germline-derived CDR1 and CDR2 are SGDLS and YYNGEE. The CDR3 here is CASSVGWGGEQYF. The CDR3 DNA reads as TGTGCCAGCAGCGTAGGATGGGGAGGCGAGCAGTACTTC.

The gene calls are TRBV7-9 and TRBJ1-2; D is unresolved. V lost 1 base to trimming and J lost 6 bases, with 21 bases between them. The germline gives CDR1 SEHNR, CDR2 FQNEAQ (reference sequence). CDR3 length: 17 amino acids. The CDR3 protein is CASSLDWTGAVPNGYTF. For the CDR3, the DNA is TGTGCCAGCAGCTTAGATTGGACGGGAGCAGTCCCGAATGGCTACACCTTC.

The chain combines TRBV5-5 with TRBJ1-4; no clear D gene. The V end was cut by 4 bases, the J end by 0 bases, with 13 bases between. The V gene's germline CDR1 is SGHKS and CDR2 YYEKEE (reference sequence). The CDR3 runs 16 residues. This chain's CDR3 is CASSPTTGSTNEKLFF. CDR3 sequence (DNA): TGTGCCAGCAGCCCGACCACTGGGTCAACTAATGAAAAACTGTTTTTT.

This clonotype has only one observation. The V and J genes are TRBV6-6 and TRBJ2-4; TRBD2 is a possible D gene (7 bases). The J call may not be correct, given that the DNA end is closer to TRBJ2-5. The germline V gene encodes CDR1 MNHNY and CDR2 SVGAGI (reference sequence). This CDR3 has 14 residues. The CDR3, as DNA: TGTGCCAGCCATAGCGGGCTAAGGGGGGAGACCCAGTACTTC. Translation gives CASHSGLRGETQYF.

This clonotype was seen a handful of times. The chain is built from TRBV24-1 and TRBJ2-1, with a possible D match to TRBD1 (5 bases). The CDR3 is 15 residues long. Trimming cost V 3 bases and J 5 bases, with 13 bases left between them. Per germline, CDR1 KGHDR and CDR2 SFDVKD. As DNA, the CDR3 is TGTGCCACCAGTGATCCGCCCGCAGGGAACAATGAGCAGTTCTTC. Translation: CATSDPPAGNNEQFF.

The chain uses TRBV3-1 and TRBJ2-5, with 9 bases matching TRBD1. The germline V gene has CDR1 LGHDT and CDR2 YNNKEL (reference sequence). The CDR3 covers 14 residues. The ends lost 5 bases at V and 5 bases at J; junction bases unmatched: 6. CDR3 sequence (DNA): TGTGCCAGCAGCGGGACAGGGTTTAGGGAGACCCAGTACTTC. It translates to CASSGTGFRETQYF.

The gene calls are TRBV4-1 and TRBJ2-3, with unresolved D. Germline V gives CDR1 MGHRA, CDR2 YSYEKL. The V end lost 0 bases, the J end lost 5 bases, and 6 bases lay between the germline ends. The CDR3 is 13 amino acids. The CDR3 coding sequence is TGCGCCAGCAGCCAAGATGCCGGAGATACGCAGTATTTT. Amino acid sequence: CASSQDAGDTQYF.

This CDR3 reads CPAETHMNTEAFF. CDR3 coding DNA: TGTCCAGCGGAGACCCATATGAATACTGAAGCTTTCTTT. The chain uses TRBV21-1 and TRBJ1-1. TRBV21-1 has pseudogene status. This CDR3 has 13 residues.

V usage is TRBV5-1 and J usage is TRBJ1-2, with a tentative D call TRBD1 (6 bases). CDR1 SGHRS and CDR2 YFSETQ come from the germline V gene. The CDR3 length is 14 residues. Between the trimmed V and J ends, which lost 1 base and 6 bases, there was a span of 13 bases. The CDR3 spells CASSLSGQPNGYTF. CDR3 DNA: TGCGCCAGCAGCTTGTCCGGACAGCCTAATGGCTACACCTTC.

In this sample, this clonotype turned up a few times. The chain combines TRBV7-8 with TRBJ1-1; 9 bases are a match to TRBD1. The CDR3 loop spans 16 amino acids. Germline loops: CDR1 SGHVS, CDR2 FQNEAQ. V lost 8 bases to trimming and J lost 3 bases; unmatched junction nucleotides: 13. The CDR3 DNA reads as TGTGCCAGCGGATCGAACAGGGGGCCGGGGTACACTGAAGCTTTCTTT. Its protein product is CASGSNRGPGYTEAFF.

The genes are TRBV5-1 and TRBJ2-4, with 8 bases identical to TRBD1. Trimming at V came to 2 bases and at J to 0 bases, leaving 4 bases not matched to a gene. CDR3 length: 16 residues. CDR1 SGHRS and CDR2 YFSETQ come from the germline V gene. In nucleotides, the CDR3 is TGCGCCAGCAGCTTAGGACAGGGCATAGCCAAAAACATTCAGTACTTC. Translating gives CASSLGQGIAKNIQYF. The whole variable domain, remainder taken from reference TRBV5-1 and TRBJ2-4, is KAGVTQTPRYLIKTRGQQVTLSCSPISGHRSVSWYQQTPGQGLQFLFEYFSETQRNKGNFPGRFSGRQFSNSRSEMNVSTLELGDSALYLCASSLGQGIAKNIQYFGAGTRLSVL.

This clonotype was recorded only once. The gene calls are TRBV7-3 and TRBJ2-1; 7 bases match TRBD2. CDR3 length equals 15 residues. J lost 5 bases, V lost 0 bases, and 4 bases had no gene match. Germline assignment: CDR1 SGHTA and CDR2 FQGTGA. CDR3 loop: CASSLTRLANNEQFF. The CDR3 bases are TGTGCCAGCAGCTTAACGAGACTAGCTAACAATGAGCAGTTCTTC.

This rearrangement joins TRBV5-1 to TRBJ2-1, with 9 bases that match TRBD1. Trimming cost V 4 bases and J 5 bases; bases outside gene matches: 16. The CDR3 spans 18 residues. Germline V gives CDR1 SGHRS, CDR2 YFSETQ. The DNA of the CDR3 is TGCGCCAGCAGCCCGGGGACAGGGAATCCCTATCGGAACAATGAGCAGTTCTTC. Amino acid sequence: CASSPGTGNPYRNNEQFF. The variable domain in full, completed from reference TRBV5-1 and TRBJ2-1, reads KAGVTQTPRYLIKTRGQQVTLSCSPISGHRSVSWYQQTPGQGLQFLFEYFSETQRNKGNFPGRFSGRQFSNSRSEMNVSTLELGDSALYLCASSPGTGNPYRNNEQFFGPGTRLTVL.

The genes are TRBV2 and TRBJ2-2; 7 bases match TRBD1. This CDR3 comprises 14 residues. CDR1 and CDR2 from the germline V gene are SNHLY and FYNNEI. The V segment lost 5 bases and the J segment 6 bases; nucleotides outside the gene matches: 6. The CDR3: CASSIPQGAGELFF. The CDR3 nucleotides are TGTGCCAGCAGTATCCCTCAGGGGGCCGGGGAGCTGTTTTTT.

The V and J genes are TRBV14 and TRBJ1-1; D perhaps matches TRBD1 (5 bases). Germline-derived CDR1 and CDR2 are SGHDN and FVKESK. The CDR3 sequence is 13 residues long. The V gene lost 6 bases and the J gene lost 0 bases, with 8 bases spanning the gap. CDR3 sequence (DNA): TGTGCCAGCAGTCTGGACATGAACACTGAAGCTTTCTTT. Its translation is CASSLDMNTEAFF.